This T cell receptor beta chain was sequenced in a study of Ad26.COV2.S vaccination and SARS-CoV-2 variants. Study-wide results and caveats: An underestimation of total T cell responses may have resulted from the TCR breadth and depth analyses.

Clones were sequenced by immunoSEQ multiplex PCR, and TCRdb holds only the in-frame ones, with some missing. The sample has around 170,000 clones; around nine tenths are singletons. In the case of this clone: Its antigen is still unknown.

V was clipped by 0 bases and J by 4 bases; unmatched bases: 11. Germline V gives CDR1 LGHNT, CDR2 FRNRAP. CDR3 length: 19 amino acids. This receptor was identified in a human donor who had recovered from COVID-19. The J gene is TRBJ2-3, the V gene TRBV12-5; 12 nucleotides agree with TRBD2. Material: peripheral blood, obtained after recovery from COVID-19. CDR3 nucleotides: TGTGCTAGTGGTTTGGTACTAGGGCGACTAGCGGGAGTATCAGATACGCAGTATTTT. Residues: CASGLVLGRLAGVSDTQYF.